These 29 T cell receptor beta chains came from one sample sequenced in a study of blood T cell repertoires in COVID-19. The protocol was immunoSEQ multiplex PCR, while the TCRdb copy is restricted to in-frame clones and leaves out a portion. The data hold 260,000 or so clones, with 80% to 90% observed a single time. The sequenced sample consisted of PBMCs or T cells enriched from blood (not recorded which). Source of these receptors: a woman aged 40 to 50 who had been exposed to COVID-19.

The chain couples TRBV5-1 to TRBJ2-2; possible D gene TRBD1, 7 bases. The V gene's germline CDR1 is SGHRS and CDR2 YFSETQ. This CDR3 has 17 residues. V dropped 4 bases and J dropped 0 bases, with 16 bases sitting between them. For the CDR3, the DNA is TGCGCCAGCAGCCCCCGACAGGGAGGCCCGAACACCGGGGAGCTGTTTTTT. Its protein product is CASSPRQGGPNTGELFF. The entire variable domain, with the rest obtained from reference TRBV5-1 and TRBJ2-2, is as follows: KAGVTQTPRYLIKTRGQQVTLSCSPISGHRSVSWYQQTPGQGLQFLFEYFSETQRNKGNFPGRFSGRQFSNSRSEMNVSTLELGDSALYLCASSPRQGGPNTGELFFGEGSRLTVL.

The V and J genes are TRBV4-2 and TRBJ2-1; 14 nucleotides align to TRBD2. With 4 bases clipped from V and 1 base from J, the junction kept 9 bases outside the gene matches. CDR3 length: 19 amino acids. The germline gives CDR1 LGHNA, CDR2 YNFKEQ. The CDR3 region has the DNA TGTGCCAGCAGCCCGAGACTAGCGGGGGGGCCTACATCCTACAATGAGCAGTTCTTC. This translates into CASSPRLAGGPTSYNEQFF.

The CDR3 loop reads CASSFLAGTYNEQFF. The CDR3 nucleotides are TGTGCCAGCAGCTTCCTAGCGGGGACTTACAATGAGCAGTTCTTC. V gene TRBV7-6 combines with J gene TRBJ2-1; 9 nucleotides agree with TRBD2. The CDR3 spans 15 residues. V lost 3 bases and J lost 4; bases outside the gene matches: 4. The V gene's germline CDR1 is SGHVS and CDR2 FNYEAQ.

The genes are TRBV11-1 and TRBJ2-7, with D perhaps matching TRBD1 (5 bases). V was clipped by 3 bases and J by 0 bases, with 15 bases between them. Germline CDR1 is SGHAT and CDR2 is FQDESV (reference sequence). The length of the CDR3 is 16 residues. This CDR3 is CASSLYWGQYSYEQYF. In DNA form, the CDR3 reads TGTGCCAGCAGCTTGTACTGGGGCCAGTACTCCTACGAGCAGTACTTC.

This chain connects TRBV27 to TRBJ2-3; D is undetermined. Deletions cut 5 bases from V and 3 bases from J, with 12 bases between. Germline CDR1 reads MNHEY; CDR2 reads SMNVEV (reference sequence). The CDR3 sequence is 14 residues long. CDR3 in amino acids: CASSPLGATDTQYF. The CDR3 bases are TGTGCCAGCAGTCCCCTCGGAGCGACAGATACGCAGTATTTT.

A single count supports this clone. This chain links TRBV4-3 with TRBJ1-2; TRBD1 matches 7 bases. The V segment lost 1 base and the J segment 4 bases; nucleotides outside the gene matches: 15. This CDR3 has 18 residues. CDR1 and CDR2 (germline): LGHNA, YSLEER. The CDR3 coding sequence is TGCGCCAGCAGCCAAGGCGGGAGGGTCGACAGGGCGGGCTATGGCTACACCTTC. Encoded protein: CASSQGGRVDRAGYGYTF.

A note on this clone: Compared with germline, one end of the junction differs, possibly owing to a read error. The chain is built from TRBV7-7 and TRBJ2-3, with 7 bases aligning to TRBD2. The V gene's germline CDR1 is SSHAT and CDR2 FNYEAQ (reference sequence). The CDR3 runs 15 residues. The CDR3 spells CASSPSGESTDTQYF. The DNA of the CDR3 is TGTGCTAGCAGCCCCAGCGGGGAGAGCACAGATACGCAGTATTTT.

In DNA, the CDR3 is TGTGCCAGCAGTGTCACCTGGCTCCGGACAGGGGCCAATTCACCCCTCCACTTT. Its protein is CASSVTWLRTGANSPLHF. The chain employs TRBV6-1 and TRBJ1-6, with 9 bases matching TRBD1. With V trimmed by 4 bases and J by 7 bases, 14 bases remained unmatched. The CDR3 has 18 residues. Germline CDR1 MNHNS, CDR2 SASEGT.

The chain uses TRBV9 and TRBJ1-6, with 8 positions matching TRBD1. The V gene end was trimmed by 4 bases and the J gene end by 9 bases; junction bases not matched to a gene: 6. CDR1 and CDR2 from the germline V gene are SGDLS and YYNGEE. The CDR3 is 14 residues long. The CDR3 region has the DNA TGTGCCAGCAGCTCAGGACAGGGTAGTTCACCCCTCCACTTT. Translation: CASSSGQGSSPLHF.

J is TRBJ1-3 and V is TRBV18; possible D gene TRBD1, 6 bases. With 3 bases removed from V and 3 bases from J, the gap between germline ends came to 12 bases. This CDR3 region has 15 residues. The V gene's germline CDR1 is KGHSH and CDR2 LQKENI. The CDR3 loop is CASSPGQSHGNTIYF. For the CDR3, the DNA is TGTGCCAGCTCACCCGGACAGTCCCATGGAAACACCATATATTTT.

The rearrangement joins TRBV12-3 or TRBV12-4 to TRBJ1-5; the D is unclear. The CDR3 consists of 12 residues. V dropped 3 bases and J dropped 8 bases, with 8 bases sitting between them. The DNA of the CDR3 is TGTGCCAGCAGTTTTCTTGGAGAGCCCCAGCATTTT. As protein: CASSFLGEPQHF.

The V gene is TRBV4-1, the J gene TRBJ2-7, with 8 bases matching TRBD1. Looked up from germline, CDR1 is MGHRA and CDR2 is YSYEKL. CDR3 size: 15 residues. The ends lost 2 bases at V and 1 base at J; junction bases unmatched: 4. CDR3 nucleotides: TGCGCCAGCAGCCAACTGACAGGGGATTCCTACGAGCAGTACTTC. Its protein is CASSQLTGDSYEQYF.

This chain joins TRBV9 and TRBJ2-5; TRBD2 aligns across 7 bases. CDR3 length: 15 amino acids. J was trimmed by 3 bases and V by 3 bases; bases with no gene match: 8. CDR1 is SGDLS and CDR2 is YYNGEE in the germline V gene. CDR3 residues: CASSATPRGEETQYF. The CDR3 bases are TGTGCCAGCAGCGCAACCCCCCGGGGGGAAGAGACCCAGTACTTC.

V is TRBV5-6 and J is TRBJ2-7; TRBD2 aligns across 11 bases. Germline values: CDR1 SGHDT, CDR2 YYEEEE. The CDR3 has 16 amino acids. V trimming: 5 bases; J trimming: 2 bases; junction bases outside the gene matches: 9. CDR3 region: CASRGLSGGAAYEQYF. The DNA of the CDR3 is TGTGCCAGCAGGGGACTTAGCGGGGGGGCCGCCTACGAGCAGTACTTC. The full variable domain, with the rest looked up from reference TRBV5-6 and TRBJ2-7, is DAGVTQSPTHLIKTRGQQVTLRCSPKSGHDTVSWYQQALGQGPQFIFQYYEEEERQRGNFPDRFSGHQFPNYSSELNVNALLLGDSALYLCASRGLSGGAAYEQYFGPGTRLTVT.

This chain uses TRBV13 with TRBJ2-3, with 7 positions matching TRBD1. Germline CDR1 and CDR2: PRHDT and FYEKMQ (reference sequence). Trimming at V came to 5 bases and at J to 0 bases, leaving 2 bases not matched to a gene. The CDR3 length is 14 residues. CDR3 amino acids: CASSQDRSTDTQYF. CDR3 bases: TGTGCCAGCAGCCAGGACAGGAGCACAGATACGCAGTATTTT.

This chain links TRBV6-2 or TRBV6-3 with TRBJ2-2; D remains unclear. Per the germline V gene, CDR1 is MNHEY and CDR2 is SVGEGT. V was pared by 3 bases and J by 7 bases, with 9 bases between. The CDR3 is 13 residues long. For the CDR3, the DNA is TGTGCCAGCAGTTATCGTCGAGGCGGGGAGCTGTTTTTT. Translating it yields CASSYRRGGELFF.

The chain uses TRBV18 and TRBJ1-1; no clear D. This CDR3 comprises 13 residues. Germline-derived CDR1 and CDR2 are KGHSH and LQKENI. V gave up 2 bases and J gave up 4 bases, with 8 bases separating them. Here the CDR3 reads CASSPDIFTEAFF. Here the CDR3 DNA reads TGTGCCAGCTCACCAGACATCTTCACTGAAGCTTTCTTT.

The chain recombines TRBV28 with TRBJ2-1; tentatively, D is TRBD2 (7 bases). Trimming took 2 bases from V and 5 from J, leaving 10 bases between them. CDR1 and CDR2 from the germline V gene are MDHEN and SYDVKM. This CDR3 is 14 amino acids long. CDR3 region: CASSLAGDNNEQFF. CDR3 in DNA: TGTGCCAGCAGTTTAGCGGGGGACAACAATGAGCAGTTCTTC.

V is TRBV6-5 and J is TRBJ2-7; weak D call: TRBD1 (5 bases). The length of the CDR3 is 14 residues. CDR1 and CDR2 from the germline V gene are MNHEY and SVGAGI. V lost 6 bases, J lost 4 bases, and 16 bases lay in between. As DNA, the CDR3 is TGTGCCAGCAGCCCCGCGACAGCGATATACGAGCAGTACTTC. Its translation is CASSPATAIYEQYF.

This chain connects TRBV19 to TRBJ1-1, with 7 bases that match TRBD1. The CDR3 totals 13 residues. After removal of 6 bases from V and 3 bases from J, the junction contained 4 bases not matched to a gene. Germline V CDR1 and CDR2: LNHDA, SQIVND (reference sequence). CDR3: CASRGDRDTEAFF. CDR3 DNA sequence: TGTGCCAGTAGGGGAGACAGGGACACTGAAGCTTTCTTT.

The chain joins TRBV12-3 or TRBV12-4 to TRBJ1-5; TRBD1 aligns across 7 bases. V trimming: 5 bases; J trimming: 9 bases; junction bases outside the gene matches: 7. This CDR3 region has 13 residues. The CDR3 region has the DNA TGTGCCAGCAGTCTTGACAGGGCGCGGCCCCAGCATTTT. Translation gives CASSLDRARPQHF.

V usage is TRBV7-2 and J usage is TRBJ2-1; D may be TRBD1 (5 bases). This CDR3 is 15 amino acids long. V was clipped by 5 bases and J by 0 bases, with 11 bases between them. Per germline, CDR1 SGHTA and CDR2 FQGNSA. As DNA, the CDR3 is TGTGCCAGCAGCCCACACAGGAGCTCCTACAATGAGCAGTTCTTC. Protein product: CASSPHRSSYNEQFF.

V and J are TRBV7-6 and TRBJ2-7, with 11 positions matching TRBD2. This CDR3 has 17 amino acids. Germline trimming cut 1 base from V and 2 bases from J; bases unmatched to any gene: 7. Germline loops: CDR1 SGHVS, CDR2 FNYEAQ. CDR3 nucleotides: TGTGCCAGCAGCTTAGAGACCCTAGCGGGGGGCCCCTACGAGCAGTACTTC. Translating gives CASSLETLAGGPYEQYF.

The V and J genes are TRBV28 and TRBJ1-6, with 8 bases fitting TRBD1. Germline V gives CDR1 MDHEN, CDR2 SYDVKM. V shed 10 bases, J shed 8 bases, and the junction held 4 bases outside the gene matches. There are 12 residues in the CDR3. The CDR3 protein is CATGQGYSPLHF. CDR3 DNA sequence: TGTGCCACTGGACAGGGTTATTCACCCCTCCACTTT.

V usage is TRBV15 and J usage is TRBJ2-2; D not certain. Trimming removed 2 bases from V and 3 bases from J, with 13 bases in between. CDR1 LNHNV and CDR2 YYDKDF come from the germline V gene (reference sequence). The CDR3 has 16 residues. CDR3: CATSRTYGLDTGELFF. The CDR3 DNA is TGTGCCACCAGCAGAACCTATGGTTTGGACACCGGGGAGCTGTTTTTT.

The chain recombines TRBV11-3 with TRBJ2-1; D is possibly TRBD1 (6 bases). Trimming took off 1 base at V and 7 bases at J, with 8 bases between the two ends. Germline values: CDR1 SGHNT, CDR2 YENEEA. The CDR3 loop spans 13 amino acids. In nucleotides, the CDR3 is TGTGCCAGCAGCTTAGGCCAGGGGAATGAGCAGTTCTTC. Translated, it gives CASSLGQGNEQFF.

The J gene is TRBJ2-7, the V gene TRBV7-9; D is undetermined. This CDR3 contains 13 residues. Germline loops: CDR1 SEHNR, CDR2 FQNEAQ (reference sequence). Trimming cost V 3 bases and J 2 bases, with 8 bases left between them. CDR3 DNA sequence: TGTGCCAGCAGCTTGGTCTCTACCTACGAGCAGTACTTC. As protein: CASSLVSTYEQYF.

The chain uses TRBV6-5 and TRBJ1-6; D ambiguous. Germline CDR1 is MNHEY and CDR2 is SVGAGI. The CDR3 length is 14 residues. The V gene lost 6 bases and the J gene lost 8 bases, with 14 bases spanning the gap. The CDR3 DNA reads as TGTGCCAGCAGCTCGAGATCAGGTGATTCACCCCTCCACTTT. It codes for CASSSRSGDSPLHF.

This clone turned up a few times. The V gene is TRBV28, the J gene TRBJ1-1, with D unresolved. CDR3 size: 15 residues. Trimming took 6 bases from V and 6 from J, leaving 20 bases between them. Germline V gene lookup returns CDR1 MDHEN and CDR2 SYDVKM. In DNA, the CDR3 is TGTGCCAGCAGCCCTAGTCGGGGTAGGATGTCTGAAGCTTTCTTT. Amino acid sequence: CASSPSRGRMSEAFF.